This TCR beta chain was documented in a study of molecular identifiers for immune sequencing clone quantification. The CDR3 loop spans 11 amino acids. The V gene's germline CDR1 is MGHRA and CDR2 YSYEKL. Trimming removed 3 bases from V and 8 bases from J, with 7 bases in between. This clonotype was observed many times. In TCRdb, the PCR reads were re-called with MiXCR into one record per CDR3 protein. Of 85,000 to 100,000 distinct CDR3 sequences in the sample, roughly a fifth are singletons; the top ten hold 0.8% to 1.2%. The chain is built from TRBV4-1 and TRBJ1-1; possibly TRBD1 for D (5 bases). This TCR came from a human donor in good health. Some libraries in this study had Jurkat cell RNA spiked in. The sample comprised naive CD8+ T cells from blood, with Jurkat cell RNA spiked in. Noted subset: FACS-sorted CD8+CD4-CCR7+CD45RA+ naive T cells. The CDR3 DNA reads as TGCGCCAGCAGCCAGCAGGGCGAAGCTTTCTTT. Its translation: CASSQQGEAFF.